Listed below are T cell receptor beta chains from one sample, sequenced in a study of blood T cell repertoires in COVID-19. Profiled with immunoSEQ multiplex PCR; TCRdb holds only in-frame clones, not every one. Of around 250,000 clones detected, around 87% appear once; the ten largest clones hold 3.6%. Sequenced input: peripheral blood. The receptors shown here come from a man aged 18-30 years with active or convalescent COVID-19. Both conserved end residues are part of each CDR3. Each record gives: D gene, clone size, J gene, V gene, CDR3 protein, CDR3 DNA. D genes are given only for firm matches. Clone size is shown for a subset of rows, as once, few, many or a class of expanded clone.

d_call: -; clone_size: -; j_call: TRBJ2-5; v_call: TRBV7-9; cdr3_aa: CASSQVKGETQYF; cdr3_nt: TGTGCCAGCAGCCAGGTGAAGGGGGAGACCCAGTACTTC
d_call: -; clone_size: once; j_call: TRBJ2-1; v_call: TRBV29-1; cdr3_aa: CSVTNFTVNEQFF; cdr3_nt: TGCAGCGTCACGAATTTCACGGTTAATGAGCAGTTCTTC
d_call: TRBD1; clone_size: few; j_call: TRBJ1-3; v_call: TRBV5-4; cdr3_aa: CASSGRTGAGNTIYF; cdr3_nt: TGTGCCAGCAGTGGTAGGACAGGGGCTGGAAACACCATATATTTT
d_call: TRBD2; clone_size: -; j_call: TRBJ2-1; v_call: TRBV6-2/TRBV6-3; cdr3_aa: CASSLAGGPNEQFF; cdr3_nt: TGTGCCAGCAGTTTGGCGGGAGGGCCCAATGAGCAGTTCTTC
d_call: -; clone_size: -; j_call: TRBJ1-2; v_call: TRBV27; cdr3_aa: CASSRRGTNYGYTF; cdr3_nt: TGTGCCAGCAGTCGCCGGGGTACTAACTATGGCTACACCTTC
d_call: TRBD2; clone_size: -; j_call: TRBJ2-1; v_call: TRBV2; cdr3_aa: CASSEQSGGYNEQFF; cdr3_nt: TGTGCCAGCAGCGAGCAAAGCGGGGGCTACAATGAGCAGTTCTTC
d_call: TRBD2; clone_size: -; j_call: TRBJ2-7; v_call: TRBV15; cdr3_aa: CATSKGLSGNYEQYF; cdr3_nt: TGTGCCACCAGCAAGGGCCTTAGCGGGAACTACGAGCAGTACTTC
d_call: -; clone_size: -; j_call: TRBJ2-5; v_call: TRBV7-6; cdr3_aa: CASSLAGRGNQETQYF; cdr3_nt: TGTGCCAGCAGCTTAGCGGGACGGGGGAACCAAGAGACCCAGTACTTC
d_call: -; clone_size: few; j_call: TRBJ2-2; v_call: TRBV19; cdr3_aa: CATVTGTTNTGELFF; cdr3_nt: TGTGCCACCGTAACCGGGACAACGAACACCGGGGAGCTGTTTTTT
d_call: -; clone_size: -; j_call: TRBJ2-7; v_call: TRBV28; cdr3_aa: CASSPRLGSSSYEQYF; cdr3_nt: TGTGCCAGCAGCCCGCGGTTAGGATCAAGCTCCTACGAGCAGTACTTC
d_call: TRBD2; clone_size: -; j_call: TRBJ2-1; v_call: TRBV6-5; cdr3_aa: CASRRGSGDAEQFF; cdr3_nt: TGTGCCTCCCGACGGGGTAGCGGGGACGCTGAGCAGTTCTTC
d_call: -; clone_size: -; j_call: TRBJ1-6; v_call: TRBV20-1; cdr3_aa: CSADLLGTLHF; cdr3_nt: TGCAGTGCTGATCTTCTGGGCACCCTCCACTTT
d_call: TRBD2; clone_size: -; j_call: TRBJ2-3; v_call: TRBV6-2/TRBV6-3; cdr3_aa: CASSDNSGGANTQYF; cdr3_nt: TGTGCCAGCAGTGATAATAGCGGGGGGGCAAATACGCAGTATTTT
d_call: -; clone_size: few; j_call: TRBJ2-2; v_call: TRBV19; cdr3_aa: CASSIRGTGRAAGELFF; cdr3_nt: TGTGCCAGTAGTATTAGAGGAACAGGGAGGGCCGCCGGGGAGCTGTTTTTT
d_call: TRBD1; clone_size: -; j_call: TRBJ2-1; v_call: TRBV19; cdr3_aa: CASTDLSGTGLYNEQFF; cdr3_nt: TGTGCCAGTACCGATCTGTCCGGGACAGGACTCTACAATGAGCAGTTCTTC
d_call: TRBD1; clone_size: once; j_call: TRBJ2-1; v_call: TRBV5-1; cdr3_aa: CASIETGRNGGYNEQFF; cdr3_nt: TGCGCCAGCATCGAGACAGGGCGCAACGGTGGCTACAATGAGCAGTTCTTC
d_call: TRBD2; clone_size: -; j_call: TRBJ2-2; v_call: TRBV7-9; cdr3_aa: CASSSLGTKNTGELFF; cdr3_nt: TGTGCCAGCAGCTCTCTCGGGACTAAGAACACCGGGGAGCTGTTTTTT
d_call: -; clone_size: -; j_call: TRBJ1-2; v_call: TRBV30; cdr3_aa: CAWSPAAGYGYTF; cdr3_nt: TGTGCCTGGAGTCCTGCGGCAGGGTACGGCTACACCTTC
d_call: TRBD1; clone_size: -; j_call: TRBJ2-7; v_call: TRBV13; cdr3_aa: CASSRTGWYEQYF; cdr3_nt: TGTGCCAGCAGCCGGACAGGGTGGTACGAGCAGTACTTC
d_call: -; clone_size: -; j_call: TRBJ2-2; v_call: TRBV7-2; cdr3_aa: CASSFKGESTGELFF; cdr3_nt: TGTGCCAGCAGCTTTAAGGGGGAGTCCACCGGGGAGCTGTTTTTT
d_call: -; clone_size: -; j_call: TRBJ2-5; v_call: TRBV5-4; cdr3_aa: CASSRINRELETQYF; cdr3_nt: TGTGCCAGCAGCCGGATAAACAGAGAACTAGAGACCCAGTACTTC
d_call: TRBD1; clone_size: -; j_call: TRBJ2-7; v_call: TRBV7-9; cdr3_aa: CASSFFLGQGAEEQYF; cdr3_nt: TGTGCCAGCAGCTTTTTCTTAGGGCAGGGGGCTGAAGAGCAGTACTTC
d_call: TRBD1; clone_size: -; j_call: TRBJ1-1; v_call: TRBV28; cdr3_aa: CASSLSGTGPPEAFF; cdr3_nt: TGTGCCAGCAGTTTATCCGGGACAGGTCCCCCTGAAGCTTTCTTT
d_call: TRBD2; clone_size: -; j_call: TRBJ2-1; v_call: TRBV14; cdr3_aa: CASSLLGGLVEQFF; cdr3_nt: TGTGCCAGCAGCTTACTCGGGGGGTTGGTTGAGCAGTTCTTC
d_call: -; clone_size: -; j_call: TRBJ2-1; v_call: TRBV11-3; cdr3_aa: CASSSLTVPFTRNEQFF; cdr3_nt: TGTGCCAGCAGCTCGCTTACGGTTCCTTTCACGCGGAATGAGCAGTTCTTC
d_call: -; clone_size: -; j_call: TRBJ2-7; v_call: TRBV5-1; cdr3_aa: CASSLGVGSRDEQYF; cdr3_nt: TGCGCCAGCAGCCTTGGGGTTGGGTCCAGGGACGAGCAGTACTTC
d_call: -; clone_size: -; j_call: TRBJ2-1; v_call: TRBV10-3; cdr3_aa: CAISESPKSPASNEQFF; cdr3_nt: TGTGCCATCAGTGAGTCGCCAAAGTCCCCCGCCAGCAATGAGCAGTTCTTC
d_call: -; clone_size: once; j_call: TRBJ2-3; v_call: TRBV5-1; cdr3_aa: CASSSQVGDTQYF; cdr3_nt: TGCGCCAGCAGCTCGCAGGTTGGAGATACGCAGTATTTT
d_call: -; clone_size: -; j_call: TRBJ2-3; v_call: TRBV27; cdr3_aa: CASSPFIGDTQYF; cdr3_nt: TGTGCCAGCAGTCCATTTATCGGAGATACGCAGTATTTT
d_call: TRBD1; clone_size: -; j_call: TRBJ1-4; v_call: TRBV7-7; cdr3_aa: CASSLSQGDGKLFF; cdr3_nt: TGTGCTAGCAGCTTATCACAGGGGGACGGAAAACTGTTTTTT
d_call: TRBD2; clone_size: -; j_call: TRBJ2-1; v_call: TRBV4-1; cdr3_aa: CASSQDQREMGEQFF; cdr3_nt: TGCGCCAGCAGCCAAGATCAGCGGGAGATGGGTGAGCAGTTCTTC
d_call: TRBD1; clone_size: -; j_call: TRBJ1-6; v_call: TRBV19; cdr3_aa: CASNDRGTYNSPLHF; cdr3_nt: TGTGCCAGTAATGACAGGGGTACCTATAATTCACCCCTCCACTTT
d_call: TRBD1; clone_size: -; j_call: TRBJ1-3; v_call: TRBV12-5; cdr3_aa: CASGLSGGAGNTIYF; cdr3_nt: TGTGCTAGTGGTTTATCAGGGGGCGCTGGAAACACCATATATTTT
d_call: -; clone_size: -; j_call: TRBJ2-7; v_call: TRBV30; cdr3_aa: CAWSVRLRDEQYF; cdr3_nt: TGTGCCTGGAGTGTACGCTTACGGGACGAGCAGTACTTC
d_call: TRBD1; clone_size: few; j_call: TRBJ1-6; v_call: TRBV7-6; cdr3_aa: CASSSSRDRGSPLHF; cdr3_nt: TGTGCCAGCAGCTCGTCCCGGGACAGGGGTTCACCCCTCCACTTT
d_call: -; clone_size: -; j_call: TRBJ1-2; v_call: TRBV19; cdr3_aa: CAAKKLGPYGYTF; cdr3_nt: TGTGCCGCCAAGAAATTGGGGCCGTACGGCTACACCTTC
d_call: TRBD2; clone_size: -; j_call: TRBJ2-5; v_call: TRBV2; cdr3_aa: CASLRTSGRVETQYF; cdr3_nt: TGTGCCAGCCTCCGGACTAGCGGGAGAGTTGAGACCCAGTACTTC
d_call: -; clone_size: once; j_call: TRBJ2-5; v_call: TRBV7-9; cdr3_aa: CASSLATAAKETQYF; cdr3_nt: TGTGCCAGCAGCTTAGCTACGGCGGCGAAAGAGACCCAGTACTTC
d_call: -; clone_size: -; j_call: TRBJ1-3; v_call: TRBV7-9; cdr3_aa: CASSTVVRESGNTIYF; cdr3_nt: TGTGCCAGCAGCACGGTCGTTCGGGAGTCTGGAAACACCATATATTTT
d_call: TRBD2; clone_size: -; j_call: TRBJ2-1; v_call: TRBV11-2; cdr3_aa: CASSLEERGGLF; cdr3_nt: TGTGCCAGCAGCTTAGAAGAGCGGGGTGGGCTCTTC
d_call: -; clone_size: -; j_call: TRBJ1-1; v_call: TRBV6-5; cdr3_aa: CASSYQTGGGAFF; cdr3_nt: TGTGCCAGCAGTTATCAGACAGGTGGGGGAGCTTTCTTT
d_call: TRBD2; clone_size: -; j_call: TRBJ2-3; v_call: TRBV13; cdr3_aa: CASSLAGRGGLPDTQYF; cdr3_nt: TGTGCCAGCAGCTTAGCCGGACGGGGGGGCCTGCCAGATACGCAGTATTTT